The table lists the clone carrying this T cell receptor beta chain with a few counts. This sample is drawn from a study of T-cell reconstitution after alpha-beta-depleted transplantation in children. Using unique molecular identifiers, the investigators prepared the TCRbeta library. TCRdb used MiXCR to reprocess the PCR reads, holding one entry per CDR3 protein. This table has around 600,000 distinct CDR3 sequences, more than 9% appearing once. Germline V gives CDR1 LNHDA, CDR2 SQIVND (reference sequence). The length of the CDR3 is 13 residues. Deletions cut 4 bases from V and 4 bases from J, with 11 bases between.

Sample: PBMCs from the stem cell graft donor, taken from the stem cell graft. This rearrangement joins TRBV19 to TRBJ2-7, with D possibly being TRBD2 (6 bases). The sequence was collected from a human donor who donated a stem cell graft to a child with acute myeloid leukemia. CDR3 loop: CASSKQAGYEQYF. The CDR3 nucleotides are TGTGCCAGTAGTAAACAGGCGGGATACGAGCAGTACTTC.